The 21 T cell receptor beta chains in this list originate from one sample, sequenced in a study of blood T cell repertoires in COVID-19. Clones were sequenced by immunoSEQ multiplex PCR, and TCRdb holds only the in-frame ones, with some missing. The sample includes approximately 290,000 clones, roughly 87% of them seen just once. Material: peripheral blood. The receptors come from a man between 18 and 35 years old with active or convalescent COVID-19.

CDR3 bases: TGTGCCAGCAGCGTATCCCTTGGGACAGGGGGGATGGGATACAATGAGCAGTTCTTC. Its protein is CASSVSLGTGGMGYNEQFF. The genes are TRBV9 and TRBJ2-1, with 11 nucleotides matching TRBD1. Germline assignment: CDR1 SGDLS and CDR2 YYNGEE. J lost 4 bases, V lost 1 base, and 13 bases had no gene match. The CDR3 has 19 amino acids.

The rearrangement uses TRBV6-5 and TRBJ2-5; D remains ambiguous. V was clipped by 8 bases and J by 0 bases, with 7 bases between them. The germline CDR1 and CDR2 sequences are MNHEY and SVGAGI. The CDR3 length is 12 residues. The CDR3 bases are TGTGCCAGCGTTATGTACCAAGAGACCCAGTACTTC. Its translation is CASVMYQETQYF.

This clone was counted a few times. The sample has other DNA sequences that encode this CDR3 too. V is TRBV5-4 and J is TRBJ1-4; TRBD1 aligns across 7 bases. The germline gives CDR1 SGHNT, CDR2 YYREEE (reference sequence). Trimming cost V 5 bases and J 5 bases; bases outside gene matches: 6. The CDR3 totals 14 residues. CDR3 in amino acids: CASSRRGRNEKLFF. CDR3 in DNA: TGTGCCAGCAGTCGGAGGGGGCGGAATGAAAAACTGTTTTTT.

The chain employs TRBV5-1 and TRBJ1-1; D is possibly TRBD1 (6 bases). Per the germline V gene, CDR1 is SGHRS and CDR2 is YFSETQ. V lost 7 bases, J lost 0 bases, and 16 bases lay in between. There are 15 residues in the CDR3. The CDR3 region has the DNA TGCGCCAGCGACACGGGGGGCCCGATGAACACTGAAGCTTTCTTT. This translates into CASDTGGPMNTEAFF. The full variable domain, rest sourced from reference TRBV5-1 and TRBJ1-1, is KAGVTQTPRYLIKTRGQQVTLSCSPISGHRSVSWYQQTPGQGLQFLFEYFSETQRNKGNFPGRFSGRQFSNSRSEMNVSTLELGDSALYLCASDTGGPMNTEAFFGQGTRLTVV.

For this clone: The same CDR3 arises from other DNA sequences in this sample as well. The chain employs TRBV6-5 and TRBJ2-3; tentatively, D is TRBD2 (6 bases). The CDR3 covers 16 residues. V was trimmed by 0 bases and J by 0 bases, leaving 10 bases between them. Germline values: CDR1 MNHEY, CDR2 SVGAGI. CDR3 protein: CASSYSTGASTDTQYF. The CDR3 DNA follows: TGTGCCAGCAGTTACTCGACGGGAGCTAGCACAGATACGCAGTATTTT.

This chain links TRBV5-1 with TRBJ2-7; 10 nucleotides agree with TRBD2. The V gene end was trimmed by 1 base and the J gene end by 6 bases; junction bases not matched to a gene: 7. Germline loops: CDR1 SGHRS, CDR2 YFSETQ. There are 15 residues in the CDR3. This CDR3 is CASSLMASGRAEQYF. The CDR3 DNA follows: TGCGCCAGCAGCTTGATGGCCAGCGGGAGGGCCGAGCAGTACTTC.

The rearrangement uses TRBV27 and TRBJ2-1; 11 bases are a match to TRBD1. The CDR3 length is 22 residues. The germline CDR1 and CDR2 sequences are MNHEY and SMNVEV (reference sequence). The junction had 29 bases not matched to a gene; V was cut back by 6 bases and J by 7 bases. The chain's CDR3 is CASSTGIGQGAFGRAGRNEQFF. CDR3 sequence (DNA): TGTGCCAGCAGCACCGGAATTGGACAGGGGGCCTTCGGGAGGGCCGGGAGGAATGAGCAGTTCTTC.

Notes on this clone: This specimen includes other DNA sequences encoding the same CDR3. The V gene is TRBV20-1, the J gene TRBJ2-7; D gene ambiguous. The CDR3 sequence is 11 residues long. Germline CDR1 is DFQATT and CDR2 is SNEGSKA (reference sequence). V lost 3 bases to trimming and J lost 1 base, with 4 bases between them. The CDR3 region is CSASRSYEQYF. Written as DNA, the CDR3 is TGCAGTGCTAGTCGGTCCTACGAGCAGTACTTC.

The J gene is TRBJ1-2, the V gene TRBV3-1 (or the pseudogene TRBV3-2); 7 bases align to TRBD1. CDR3 length: 15 residues. The junction had 13 bases not matched to a gene; V was cut back by 4 bases and J by 8 bases. Germline V CDR1 and CDR2: LGHDT, YNNKEL (reference sequence). CDR3 nucleotides: TGTGCCAGCAGCCGCGTCTCGACAGGGAACAGAGGCTACACCTTC. It yields the protein CASSRVSTGNRGYTF.

This chain joins TRBV27 and TRBJ1-5; D unclear. CDR3 length: 14 residues. Germline values: CDR1 MNHEY, CDR2 SMNVEV (reference sequence). V dropped 3 bases and J dropped 0 bases, with 6 bases sitting between them. DNA for the CDR3: TGTGCCAGCAGTTTGGGCGATAGCAATCAGCCCCAGCATTTT. It yields the protein CASSLGDSNQPQHF.

CDR3 DNA: TGTGCCAGCAGCTTATTTGGGACAGACCAAGAGACCCAGTACTTC. It codes for CASSLFGTDQETQYF. The rearrangement links TRBV7-9 to TRBJ2-5, with TRBD1 matching over 7 bases. The CDR3 spans 15 residues. Germline V lookup: CDR1 SEHNR, CDR2 FQNEAQ (reference sequence). The V segment lost 2 bases and the J segment 0 bases; nucleotides outside the gene matches: 3.

This chain links TRBV18 with TRBJ1-6, with 12 nucleotides matching TRBD1. V shed 4 bases, J shed 8 bases, and the junction held 9 bases outside the gene matches. CDR1 is KGHSH and CDR2 is LQKENI in the germline V gene. The CDR3 loop spans 17 amino acids. The CDR3 region has the DNA TGTGCCAGCTCACGATCCGGGACAGGGGGCGCGGATTCACCCCTCCACTTT. Its protein is CASSRSGTGGADSPLHF.

The chain carries TRBV29-1 and TRBJ2-7, with a possible D match to TRBD2 (5 bases). V was pared by 5 bases and J by 3 bases, with 11 bases between. The germline CDR1 and CDR2 sequences are SQVTM and ANQGSEA. The CDR3 covers 12 residues. The CDR3 loop is CSVLAGLYEQYF. In DNA, the CDR3 is TGCAGCGTTCTAGCAGGTCTCTACGAGCAGTACTTC.

The chain carries TRBV27 and TRBJ2-2, with 7 bases identical to TRBD1. The CDR3 covers 16 residues. J gave up 0 bases and V 2 bases, and 3 bases lay outside the gene matches. Looked up from germline, CDR1 is MNHEY and CDR2 is SMNVEV (reference sequence). CDR3 coding DNA: TGTGCCAGCAGTTTAAGGGGGCCGGCGAACACCGGGGAGCTGTTTTTT. This codes for CASSLRGPANTGELFF.

This clone showed up just once. This chain uses TRBV15 with TRBJ2-1, with TRBD2 matching over 10 bases. The germline CDR1 and CDR2 sequences are LNHNV and YYDKDF (reference sequence). The junction had 8 bases not matched to a gene; V was cut back by 4 bases and J by 8 bases. The CDR3 contains 15 residues. This chain's CDR3 is CATSNPGLALYEQFF. CDR3 nucleotides: TGTGCCACCAGCAATCCGGGACTAGCGCTTTATGAGCAGTTCTTC. Full variable domain (outside the CDR3, taken from reference TRBV15 and TRBJ2-1): DAMVIQNPRYQVTQFGKPVTLSCSQTLNHNVMYWYQQKSSQAPKLLFHYYDKDFNNEADTPDNFQSRRPNTSFCFLDIRSPGLGDTAMYLCATSNPGLALYEQFFGPGTRLTVL.

The chain employs TRBV19 and TRBJ1-1, with D tentatively TRBD1 (5 bases). The CDR3 sequence is 14 residues long. V gave up 1 base and J gave up 6 bases, with 12 bases separating them. Per germline, CDR1 LNHDA and CDR2 SQIVND (reference sequence). In nucleotides, the CDR3 is TGTGCCAGTAGTATAGGGGGCCTAAGCGCTGAAGCTTTCTTT. Amino acids: CASSIGGLSAEAFF.

This sequence joins TRBV5-8 and TRBJ2-2; tentatively, D is TRBD2 (5 bases). The germline gives CDR1 SGHTS, CDR2 YDEGEE. With 0 bases removed from V and 6 bases from J, the gap between germline ends came to 9 bases. The CDR3 has 14 residues. CDR3 bases: TGTGCCAGCAGCTTGGCGGGGTGGCCCGGGGAGCTGTTTTTT. This sequence encodes CASSLAGWPGELFF.

The chain uses TRBV6-6 and TRBJ2-3; 10 positions match TRBD2. CDR1 is MNHNY, CDR2 SVGAGI, per germline (reference sequence). J gave up 5 bases and V 5 bases, and 10 bases lay outside the gene matches. The length of the CDR3 is 16 residues. The CDR3: CASSIERGGRRDTQYF. The CDR3 bases are TGTGCCAGCAGTATAGAGCGGGGGGGCCGCAGAGATACGCAGTATTTT.

The CDR3 protein is CAISDSAGRTTAEAFF. The DNA for the CDR3 is TGTGCCATCAGTGACTCGGCGGGTAGGACCACCGCTGAAGCTTTCTTT. The V call is TRBV10-3, the J call TRBJ1-1; D is ambiguous. Looked up from germline, CDR1 is ENHRY and CDR2 is SYGVKD. This CDR3 has 16 amino acids. Trimming pared 3 bases from V and 6 bases from J, leaving 20 bases between.

The rearrangement uses TRBV19 and TRBJ2-5; possible D gene TRBD1, 6 bases. CDR3 length: 15 residues. From germline, CDR1 is LNHDA and CDR2 SQIVND (reference sequence). V was cut by 5 bases and J by 3 bases, with 16 bases left in between. The CDR3: CASSEGVPPEETQYF. CDR3 in DNA: TGTGCCAGTAGTGAGGGGGTCCCTCCGGAAGAGACCCAGTACTTC.

J is TRBJ2-3 and V is TRBV27, with 11 bases identical to TRBD2. J was trimmed by 7 bases and V by 2 bases; bases with no gene match: 8. CDR3 size: 16 residues. Germline values: CDR1 MNHEY, CDR2 SMNVEV (reference sequence). The CDR3 region has the DNA TGTGCCAGCAGTTTAACTAGCGGGGGTTCCCTAAATACGCAGTATTTT. This codes for CASSLTSGGSLNTQYF.